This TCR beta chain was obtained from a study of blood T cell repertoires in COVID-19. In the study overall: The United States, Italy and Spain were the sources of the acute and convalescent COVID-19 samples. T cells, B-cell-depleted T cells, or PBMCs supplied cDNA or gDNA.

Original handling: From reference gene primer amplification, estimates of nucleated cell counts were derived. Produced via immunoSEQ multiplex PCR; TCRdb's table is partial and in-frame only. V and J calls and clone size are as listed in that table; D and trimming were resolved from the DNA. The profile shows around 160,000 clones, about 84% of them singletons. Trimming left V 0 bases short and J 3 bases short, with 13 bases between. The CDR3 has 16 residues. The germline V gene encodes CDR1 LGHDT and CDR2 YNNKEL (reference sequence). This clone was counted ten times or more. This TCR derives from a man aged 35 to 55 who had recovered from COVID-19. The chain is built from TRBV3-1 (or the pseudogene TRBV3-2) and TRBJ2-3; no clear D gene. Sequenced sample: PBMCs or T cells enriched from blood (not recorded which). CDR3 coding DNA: TGTGCCAGCAGCCAAGATACTATAACCCGTACAGATACGCAGTATTTT. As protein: CASSQDTITRTDTQYF.